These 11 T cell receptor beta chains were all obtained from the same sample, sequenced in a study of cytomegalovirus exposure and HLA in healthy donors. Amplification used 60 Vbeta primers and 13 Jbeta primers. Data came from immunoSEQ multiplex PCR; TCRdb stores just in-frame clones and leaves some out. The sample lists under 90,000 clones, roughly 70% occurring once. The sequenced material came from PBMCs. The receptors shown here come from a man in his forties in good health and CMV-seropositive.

CDR3 amino acids: CASSLLGGSYEQYF. The CDR3 bases are TGTGCCAGCAGCCTCCTAGGGGGCTCCTACGAGCAGTACTTC. The chain joins TRBV7-2 to TRBJ2-7; D is possibly TRBD1 (6 bases). Per the germline V gene, CDR1 is SGHTA and CDR2 is FQGNSA. V was shortened by 5 bases and J by 0 bases, with 11 bases between the two germline ends. This CDR3 is 14 amino acids long.

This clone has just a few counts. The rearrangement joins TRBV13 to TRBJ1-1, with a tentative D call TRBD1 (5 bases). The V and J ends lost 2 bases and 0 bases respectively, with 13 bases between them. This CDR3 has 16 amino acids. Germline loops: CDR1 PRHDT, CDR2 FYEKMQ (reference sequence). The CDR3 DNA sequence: TGTGCCAGCAGCTTATGGGGGGAAGGGGTGAACACTGAAGCTTTCTTT. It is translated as CASSLWGEGVNTEAFF.

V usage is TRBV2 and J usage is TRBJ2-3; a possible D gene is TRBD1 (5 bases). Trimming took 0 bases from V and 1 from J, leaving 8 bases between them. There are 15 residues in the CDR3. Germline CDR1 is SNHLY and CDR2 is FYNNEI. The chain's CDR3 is CASSEAEQGTDTQYF. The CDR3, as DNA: TGTGCCAGCAGTGAAGCGGAACAGGGCACAGATACGCAGTATTTT.

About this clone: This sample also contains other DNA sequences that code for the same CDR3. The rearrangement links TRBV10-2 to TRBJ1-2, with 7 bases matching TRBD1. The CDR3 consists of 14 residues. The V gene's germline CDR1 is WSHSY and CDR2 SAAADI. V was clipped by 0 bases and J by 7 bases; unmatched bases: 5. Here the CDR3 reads CASSESRQGLGYTF. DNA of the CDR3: TGCGCCAGCAGTGAGTCGAGACAGGGTCTTGGCTACACCTTC.

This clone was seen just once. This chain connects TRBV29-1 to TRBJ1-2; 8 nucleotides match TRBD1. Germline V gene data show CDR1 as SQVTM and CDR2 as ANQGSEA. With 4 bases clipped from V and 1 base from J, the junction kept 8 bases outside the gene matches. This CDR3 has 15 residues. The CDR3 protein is CSVGYDRGFNYGYTF. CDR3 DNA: TGCAGCGTTGGTTACGACAGGGGATTTAACTATGGCTACACCTTC.

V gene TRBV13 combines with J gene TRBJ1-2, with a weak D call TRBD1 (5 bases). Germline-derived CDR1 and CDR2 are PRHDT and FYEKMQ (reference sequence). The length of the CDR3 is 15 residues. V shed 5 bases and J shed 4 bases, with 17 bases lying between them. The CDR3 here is CASSPRTRAGYGYTF. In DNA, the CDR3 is TGTGCCAGCAGCCCCCGGACACGTGCCGGCTATGGCTACACCTTC.

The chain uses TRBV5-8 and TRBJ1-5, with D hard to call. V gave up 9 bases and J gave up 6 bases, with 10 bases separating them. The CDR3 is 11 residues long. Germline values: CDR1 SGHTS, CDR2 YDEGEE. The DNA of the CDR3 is TGTGCCACCGAGAAACTTCAGCCCCAGCATTTT. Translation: CATEKLQPQHF. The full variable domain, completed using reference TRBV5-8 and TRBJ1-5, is EAGVTQSPTHLIKTRGQQATLRCSPISGHTSVYWYQQALGLGLQFLLWYDEGEERNRGNFPPRFSGRQFPNYSSELNVNALELEDSALYLCATEKLQPQHFGDGTRLSIL.

The CDR3 spells CASSQLAGAQETQYF. The CDR3 DNA sequence: TGCGCCAGCAGCCAACTAGCGGGGGCCCAAGAGACCCAGTACTTC. The genes are TRBV4-3 and TRBJ2-5; 10 positions agree with TRBD2. CDR1 LGHNA and CDR2 YSLEER come from the germline V gene. The CDR3 sequence is 15 residues long. Trimming cost V 2 bases and J 1 base; bases outside gene matches: 1.

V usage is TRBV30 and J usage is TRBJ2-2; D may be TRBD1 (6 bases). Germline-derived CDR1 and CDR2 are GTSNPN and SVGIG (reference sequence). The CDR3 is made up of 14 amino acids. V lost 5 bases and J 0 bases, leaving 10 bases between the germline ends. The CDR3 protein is CAWVRQANTGELFF. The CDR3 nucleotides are TGTGCCTGGGTTAGACAGGCGAACACCGGGGAGCTGTTTTTT.

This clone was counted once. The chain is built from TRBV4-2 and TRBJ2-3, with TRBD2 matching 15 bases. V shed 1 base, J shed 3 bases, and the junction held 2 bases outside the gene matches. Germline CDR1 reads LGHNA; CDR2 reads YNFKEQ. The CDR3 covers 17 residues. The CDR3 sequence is CASSQVGLAGGTDTQYF. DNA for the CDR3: TGTGCCAGCAGCCAAGTGGGACTAGCGGGAGGAACAGATACGCAGTATTTT.

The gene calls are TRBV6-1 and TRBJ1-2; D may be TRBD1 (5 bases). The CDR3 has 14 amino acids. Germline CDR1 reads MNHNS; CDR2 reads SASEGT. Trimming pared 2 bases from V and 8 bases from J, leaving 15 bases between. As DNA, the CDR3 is TGTGCCAGCAGTGAATGGCAGGGTCAAAGGGGCTACACCTTC. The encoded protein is CASSEWQGQRGYTF.